This entry describes one T cell receptor beta chain. Its specificity is unknown. TCRdb reprocessed the reads with MiXCR, giving one entry per CDR3 protein. Of about 55,000 distinct CDR3 sequences detected, more than 15% appear once; the ten largest clones hold 64%. This specimen belongs to a study of T cell repertoires in cytomegalovirus infection. Whole-study context: CMV infection together with matching HLA type was indicated by public TCR beta signatures. Study observations and caveats: Across the ex vivo response, the dominant clonotypes were HLA-C-restricted CMV-specific TCR beta clonotypes. Of the TCR beta families, the public ones yielded a cumulative frequency that identified carriers of CMV plus the relevant HLA.

Germline trimming cut 3 bases from V and 3 bases from J; bases unmatched to any gene: 6. The CDR3 spans 14 residues. Germline lookup yields CDR1 SGDLS and CDR2 YYNGEE. The chain is built from TRBV9 and TRBJ2-7; 7 bases are a match to TRBD1. The clonotype originates from a human donor in good health (CMV status not recorded). Some clones in this sample may be carry-over from other donors' samples. Material: CD8+ T cells from cultured PBMCs, obtained from culture after CMV antigen stimulation. The CDR3 DNA reads as TGTGCCAGCAGCGAGGGGGCGGTAGGCTACGAGCAGTACTTC. Its translation is CASSEGAVGYEQYF.